What follows describes a single T cell receptor (beta chain). Sequenced by immunoSEQ multiplex PCR; TCRdb stores in-frame clones only, minus some. The sample includes 250,000 to 350,000 clones, roughly 86% of them seen just once. This sample stems from a study of blood T cell repertoires in COVID-19. The trim removed 2 bases at V and 5 bases at J, leaving 7 bases unmatched. From germline, CDR1 is SGHKS and CDR2 YYEKEE (reference sequence). CDR3 length: 16 residues. The chain links TRBV5-5 to TRBJ2-5, with TRBD2 identical over 12 bases. The origin of this receptor is a woman aged 30 to 39 with COVID-19, enrolled during active disease. The material sequenced was peripheral blood. CDR3: CASSFGVLAGGETQYF. The CDR3 bases are TGTGCCAGCAGCTTTGGGGTACTAGCGGGAGGTGAGACCCAGTACTTC.